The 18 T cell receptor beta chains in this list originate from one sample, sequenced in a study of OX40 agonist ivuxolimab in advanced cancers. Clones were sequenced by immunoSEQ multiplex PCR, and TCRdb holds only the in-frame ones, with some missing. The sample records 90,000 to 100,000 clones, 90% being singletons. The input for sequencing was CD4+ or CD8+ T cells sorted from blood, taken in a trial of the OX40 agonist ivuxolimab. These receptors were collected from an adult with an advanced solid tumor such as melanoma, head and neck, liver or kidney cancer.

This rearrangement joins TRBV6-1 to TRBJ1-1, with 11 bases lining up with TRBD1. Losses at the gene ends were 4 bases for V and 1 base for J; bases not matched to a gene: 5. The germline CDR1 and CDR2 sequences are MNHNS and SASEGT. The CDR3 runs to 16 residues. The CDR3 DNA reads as TGTGCCAGCAGTGTTAGGGGGACAGGGGGGAACACTGAAGCTTTCTTT. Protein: CASSVRGTGGNTEAFF.

CDR3 loop: CAWSPGSGQPQHF. The CDR3 region has the DNA TGTGCCTGGAGCCCCGGGTCTGGACAGCCCCAGCATTTT. The V and J genes are TRBV30 and TRBJ1-5, with D uncertain. V was cut by 3 bases and J by 7 bases, with 13 bases left in between. Germline V gene sequence: CDR1 GTSNPN, CDR2 SVGIG (reference sequence). This CDR3 region has 13 residues.

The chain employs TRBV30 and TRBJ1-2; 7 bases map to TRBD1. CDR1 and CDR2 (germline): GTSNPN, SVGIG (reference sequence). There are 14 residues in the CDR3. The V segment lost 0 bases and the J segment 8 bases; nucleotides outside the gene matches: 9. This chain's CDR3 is CAWSVLETGFGYTF. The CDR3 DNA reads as TGTGCCTGGAGTGTACTTGAGACAGGGTTCGGCTACACCTTC.

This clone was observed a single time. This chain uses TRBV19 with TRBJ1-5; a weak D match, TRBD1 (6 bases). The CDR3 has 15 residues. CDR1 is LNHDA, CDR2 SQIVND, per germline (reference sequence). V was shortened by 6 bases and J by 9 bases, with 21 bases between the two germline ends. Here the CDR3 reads CASSLGLTTGWPQHF. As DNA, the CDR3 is TGTGCCAGTAGCTTGGGGTTGACGACAGGATGGCCCCAGCATTTT.

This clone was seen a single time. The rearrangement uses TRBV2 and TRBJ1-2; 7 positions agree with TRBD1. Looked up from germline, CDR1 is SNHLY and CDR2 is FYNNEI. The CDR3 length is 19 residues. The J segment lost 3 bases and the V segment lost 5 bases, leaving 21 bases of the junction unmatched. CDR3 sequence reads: CASSTAAGQFVGFYYGYTF. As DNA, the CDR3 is TGTGCCAGCAGTACCGCGGCGGGACAGTTTGTGGGTTTCTACTATGGCTACACCTTC. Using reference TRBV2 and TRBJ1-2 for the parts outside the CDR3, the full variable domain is EPEVTQTPSHQVTQMGQEVILRCVPISNHLYFYWYRQILGQKVEFLVSFYNNEISEKSEIFDDQFSVERPDGSNFTLKIRSTKLEDSAMYFCASSTAAGQFVGFYYGYTFGSGTRLTVV.

CDR3 residues: CASSRPGFGETQYF. CDR3 in DNA: TGTGCCAGCAGTCGGCCGGGCTTCGGGGAGACCCAGTACTTC. The chain links TRBV27 to TRBJ2-5; D uncertain. Germline V CDR1 and CDR2: MNHEY, SMNVEV (reference sequence). This CDR3 contains 14 residues. The germline V and J ends were trimmed by 5 bases and 5 bases, with 15 bases remaining between them.

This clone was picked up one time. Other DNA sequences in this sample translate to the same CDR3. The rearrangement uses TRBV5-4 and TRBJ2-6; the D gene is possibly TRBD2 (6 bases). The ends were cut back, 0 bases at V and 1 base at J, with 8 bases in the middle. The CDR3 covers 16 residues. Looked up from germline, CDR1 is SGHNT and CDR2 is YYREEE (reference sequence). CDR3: CASSLDAGSGANVLTF. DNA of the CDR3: TGTGCCAGCAGCTTGGATGCGGGGTCTGGGGCCAACGTCCTGACTTTC.

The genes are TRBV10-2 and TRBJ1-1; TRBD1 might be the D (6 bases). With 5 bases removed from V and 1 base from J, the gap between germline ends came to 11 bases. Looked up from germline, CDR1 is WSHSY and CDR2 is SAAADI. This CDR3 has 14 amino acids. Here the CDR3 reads CASSLRGGNTEAFF. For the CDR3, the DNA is TGCGCCAGCAGTTTGAGAGGGGGGAACACTGAAGCTTTCTTT.

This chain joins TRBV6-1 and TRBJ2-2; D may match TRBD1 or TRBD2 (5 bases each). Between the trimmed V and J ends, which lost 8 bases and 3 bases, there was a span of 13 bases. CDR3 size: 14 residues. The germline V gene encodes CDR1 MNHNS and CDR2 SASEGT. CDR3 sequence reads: CASGAGRDTGELFF. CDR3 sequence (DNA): TGTGCCAGCGGGGCGGGTAGGGACACCGGGGAGCTGTTTTTT.

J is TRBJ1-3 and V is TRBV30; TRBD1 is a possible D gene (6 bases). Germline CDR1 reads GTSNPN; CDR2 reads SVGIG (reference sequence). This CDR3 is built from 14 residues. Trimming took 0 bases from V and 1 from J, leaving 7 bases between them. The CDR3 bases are TGTGCCTGGAGTGTAGGACAGTCTGGAAACACCATATATTTT. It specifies CAWSVGQSGNTIYF.

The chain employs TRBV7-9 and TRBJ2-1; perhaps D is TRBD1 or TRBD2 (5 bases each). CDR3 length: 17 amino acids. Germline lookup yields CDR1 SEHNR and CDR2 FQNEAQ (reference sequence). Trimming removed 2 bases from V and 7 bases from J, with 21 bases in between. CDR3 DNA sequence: TGTGCCAGCAGCTTATCTCCCAGTGGGCTCGAGGGGAATGAGCAGTTCTTC. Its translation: CASSLSPSGLEGNEQFF.

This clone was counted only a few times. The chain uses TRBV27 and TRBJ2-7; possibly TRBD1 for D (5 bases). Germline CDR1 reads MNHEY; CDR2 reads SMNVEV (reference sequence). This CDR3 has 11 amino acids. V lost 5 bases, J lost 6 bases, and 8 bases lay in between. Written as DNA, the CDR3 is TGTGCCAGCAGTCAAGACAGCGAGCAGTACTTC. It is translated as CASSQDSEQYF.

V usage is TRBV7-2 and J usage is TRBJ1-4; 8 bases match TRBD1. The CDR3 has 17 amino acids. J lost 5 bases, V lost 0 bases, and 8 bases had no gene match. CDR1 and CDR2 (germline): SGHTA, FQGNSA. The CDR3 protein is CASSLAPLRDRNEKLFF. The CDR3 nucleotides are TGTGCCAGCAGCTTAGCCCCCCTCCGGGACAGGAATGAAAAACTGTTTTTT. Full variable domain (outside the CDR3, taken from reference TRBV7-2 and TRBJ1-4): GAGVSQSPSNKVTEKGKDVELRCDPISGHTALYWYRQSLGQGLEFLIYFQGNSAPDKSGLPSDRFSAERTGGSVSTLTIQRTQQEDSAVYLCASSLAPLRDRNEKLFFGSGTQLSVL.

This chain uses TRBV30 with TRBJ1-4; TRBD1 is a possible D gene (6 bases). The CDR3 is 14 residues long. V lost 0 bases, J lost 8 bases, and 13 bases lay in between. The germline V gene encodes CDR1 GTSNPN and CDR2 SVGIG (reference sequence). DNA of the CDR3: TGTGCCTGGAGTGTGCGCCAGGGGAGGGAAAAACTGTTTTTT. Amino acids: CAWSVRQGREKLFF.

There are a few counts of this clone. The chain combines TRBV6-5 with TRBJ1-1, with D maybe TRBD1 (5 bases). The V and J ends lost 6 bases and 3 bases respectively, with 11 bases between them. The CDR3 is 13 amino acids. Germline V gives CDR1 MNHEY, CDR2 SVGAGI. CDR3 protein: CASSQGSHTEAFF. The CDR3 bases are TGTGCCAGCAGCCAGGGTAGCCACACTGAAGCTTTCTTT.

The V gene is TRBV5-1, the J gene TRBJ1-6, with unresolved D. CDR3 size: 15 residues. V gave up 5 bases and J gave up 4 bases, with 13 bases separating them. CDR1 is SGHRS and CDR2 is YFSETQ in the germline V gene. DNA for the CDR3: TGCGCCAGCAGGGACCAGTATGGTTATAATTCACCCCTCCACTTT. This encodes CASRDQYGYNSPLHF. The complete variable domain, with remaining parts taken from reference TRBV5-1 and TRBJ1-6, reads KAGVTQTPRYLIKTRGQQVTLSCSPISGHRSVSWYQQTPGQGLQFLFEYFSETQRNKGNFPGRFSGRQFSNSRSEMNVSTLELGDSALYLCASRDQYGYNSPLHFGNGTRLTVT.

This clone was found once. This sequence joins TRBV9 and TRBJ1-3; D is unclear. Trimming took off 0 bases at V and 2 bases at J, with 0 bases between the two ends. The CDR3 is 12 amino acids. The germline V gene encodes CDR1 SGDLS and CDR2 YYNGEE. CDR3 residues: CASSVAGNTIYF. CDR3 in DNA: TGTGCCAGCAGCGTAGCTGGAAACACCATATATTTT.

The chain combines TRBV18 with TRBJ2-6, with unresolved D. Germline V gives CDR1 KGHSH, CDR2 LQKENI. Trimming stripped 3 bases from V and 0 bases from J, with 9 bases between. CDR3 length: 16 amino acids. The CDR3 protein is CASSPSVFSGANVLTF. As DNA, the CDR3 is TGTGCCAGCTCACCGTCCGTTTTCTCTGGGGCCAACGTCCTGACTTTC.